This TCR beta chain originates from a study of blood T cell repertoires in COVID-19 (dated by TCRdb to between 2020 and 2021). Some background on the complete study: The collaborator samples originated in the United States, Italy and Spain and spanned the acute and convalescent phases of COVID-19. The material from the prospective study consisted of cDNA or gDNA derived from T cells, B-cell-depleted T cells, or PBMCs. The dataset comprised deeply sampled blood TCRbeta repertoires from subjects exposed to, actively infected with, or recovered from COVID-19. The repertoires were released in a freely available public database meant as a resource for research on the immune response to SARS-CoV-2. Samples were obtained from the ongoing ImmuneRACE study (first 160 participants) and from 1,200 or so subjects provided by 6 global collaborators. The sample metadata nearly always contained a de-identified subject ID, COVID-19 status, age in years and sex. Where available, HLA class I and class II types were obtained from metadata supplied by the sample provider rather than from assay-based typing.

Whole blood was collected in K2EDTA tubes by collaborating institutions according to the institutions' own protocols. For TCRbeta analysis, collaborators shipped samples as frozen whole blood, isolated PBMCs, or DNA extracted from either of those sample types. As concerns this clone: No cognate antigen has been identified for it. Base qualities are not provided; no much larger clone lies one nucleotide away.

The immunoSEQ Assay, a bias-controlled multiplex PCR, was used to amplify TCRbeta CDR3 regions from genomic DNA. From the authors' description of their analysis: Nucleated cell counts per sample were estimated from amplification of reference gene primers within the assay. To quantify the absolute abundance of each unique TCRbeta CDR3 rearrangement, sequence reads were collapsed and filtered. For each sample, productive Simpson clonality was calculated as the square root of Simpson's diversity index across productive rearrangements. Imported from immuneACCESS, the table was reduced by TCRdb to in-frame sequences with V and J called. These copies leave out some clones; in studies compared against another copy, an unresolved V gene accounts for under half, and the cause of the remainder is not known. From that table come the V and J calls and clone size; the DNA was used to work out D and trimming. The sample yields around 200,000 clones; 75% to 90% were counted once. The leading ten clones occupy around 3.3% of the sample.

Study-wide conclusions, independent of this receptor: Clinical and demographic metadata were provided uncurated, with the amount varying by source and participant.

This receptor was obtained from a man aged 55 to 69 with acute or convalescent COVID-19. The sample consisted of peripheral blood.

The CDR3: CALRGQGNGEQYF. The sequenced DNA: TGTGCCTTACGGGGACAGGGAAATGGCGAGCAGTACTTC. This receptor chain uses TRBV30 and TRBJ2-7, with 9 middle bases fitting TRBD1. The germline V gene (reference sequence) yields GTSNPN for CDR1 and SVGIG for CDR2. The junction shows trimming of 7 bases on V and 6 bases on J, and the gene matches do not reach 10 bases of it. CDR3 length: 13 amino acids, cysteine to phenylalanine. The only DNA kept is the CDR3, 39 bases in frame from the first base.